This TCR beta chain stems from a study of blood T cells in healthy people across ages. V dropped 4 bases and J dropped 6; count of bases not matched to a gene: 8. The CDR3 is 16 amino acids. CDR1 LGHNA and CDR2 YNFKEQ come from the germline V gene. Caucasian individuals from Russia who were healthy and aged roughly 6 to 95 acted as donors. Peripheral blood samples of 9 to 10 milliliters were drawn from each donor. For the second PCR, which ran for about 7 to 11 cycles, a sample-barcoded 5' primer and a J-beta primer mix were used. TCRdb re-analysed the 5' RACE reads in MiXCR, keeping a single row per CDR3 protein. The profile shows some 1.5 million distinct CDR3 sequences, roughly 43% of them singletons.

The rearrangement joins TRBV4-2 to TRBJ2-3, with TRBD2 matching 12 bases. Sequenced material: blood. This clonotype was sampled from a woman between 18 and 29 years old in good health. CDR3 in DNA: TGTGCCAGCAGCCTTCGACTAGCGGGGGAGGTCGATACGCAGTATTTT. Translating it yields CASSLRLAGEVDTQYF.